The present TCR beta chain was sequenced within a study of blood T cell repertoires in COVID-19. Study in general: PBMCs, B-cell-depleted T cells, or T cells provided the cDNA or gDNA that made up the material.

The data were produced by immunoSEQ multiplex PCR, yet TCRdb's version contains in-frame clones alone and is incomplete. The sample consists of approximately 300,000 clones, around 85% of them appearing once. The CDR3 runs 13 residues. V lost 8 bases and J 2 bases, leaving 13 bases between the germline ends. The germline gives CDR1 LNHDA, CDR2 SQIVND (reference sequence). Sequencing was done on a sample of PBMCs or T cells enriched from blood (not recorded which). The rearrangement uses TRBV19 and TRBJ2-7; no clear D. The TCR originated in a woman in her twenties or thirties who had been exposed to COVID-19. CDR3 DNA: TGTGCCAGTTCCCCCGGGTTAACCTACGAGCAGTACTTC. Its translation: CASSPGLTYEQYF. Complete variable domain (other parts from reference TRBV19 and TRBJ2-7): DGGITQSPKYLFRKEGQNVTLSCEQNLNHDAMYWYRQDPGQGLRLIYYSQIVNDFQKGDIAEGYSVSREKKESFPLTVTSAQKNPTAFYLCASSPGLTYEQYFGPGTRLTVT.